One and the same sample provided the 22 T cell receptor beta chains below, sequenced in a study of T cell responses to AZD1222 COVID-19 vaccine. TCRdb's copy holds only in-frame clones and misses some; the assay was immunoSEQ multiplex PCR. The sample records roughly 150,000 clones, about 88% being singletons. Specimen: peripheral blood, collected after recovery from COVID-19. The receptors were gathered from an adult who had recovered from COVID-19.

V is TRBV3-1 (or the pseudogene TRBV3-2) and J is TRBJ1-1; weak D call: TRBD1 (5 bases). The ends were cut back, 0 bases at V and 5 bases at J, with 13 bases in the middle. From germline, CDR1 is LGHDT and CDR2 YNNKEL (reference sequence). The CDR3 has 15 residues. CDR3 sequence: CASSQDNGGGTEAFF. The CDR3 region has the DNA TGTGCCAGCAGCCAAGATAACGGTGGGGGAACTGAAGCTTTCTTT.

The chain joins TRBV7-9 to TRBJ2-2; perhaps TRBD2 as D (5 bases). This CDR3 region has 15 residues. Trimming removed 4 bases from V and 5 bases from J, with 14 bases in between. In germline, CDR1 is SEHNR, CDR2 FQNEAQ (reference sequence). For the CDR3, the DNA is TGTGCCAGCAGCTACTCCGGACTTACGACCGGGGAGCTGTTTTTT. This encodes CASSYSGLTTGELFF.

The rearrangement uses TRBV19 and TRBJ2-4; D is possibly TRBD1 (6 bases). Germline V gene data show CDR1 as LNHDA and CDR2 as SQIVND (reference sequence). V was pared by 10 bases and J by 4 bases, with 14 bases between. The CDR3 sequence is 13 residues long. CDR3 DNA: TGTGCCAAAACACAGGGAGTTAAAAACATTCAGTACTTC. This translates into CAKTQGVKNIQYF.

V gene TRBV6-5 combines with J gene TRBJ1-1, with TRBD1 matching 11 bases. J was trimmed by 3 bases and V by 10 bases; bases with no gene match: 10. This CDR3 is 15 amino acids long. Germline CDR1 reads MNHEY; CDR2 reads SVGAGI. The CDR3 loop reads CATYPRTGGYTEAFF. The CDR3 DNA reads TGTGCCACCTACCCAAGGACAGGGGGCTACACTGAAGCTTTCTTT.

The gene calls are TRBV16 and TRBJ2-7; D possibly matches TRBD1 or TRBD2 (5 bases each). The germline V gene encodes CDR1 KGHSY and CDR2 FQNENV. CDR3 size: 17 residues. The V end lost 3 bases, the J end lost 4 bases, and 22 bases lay between the germline ends. The CDR3 protein is CASSQPFRDGGRYEQYF. CDR3 nucleotide sequence: TGTGCCAGCAGCCAGCCCTTCCGGGACGGCGGACGTTACGAGCAGTACTTC.

The V call is TRBV7-2, the J call TRBJ2-7; D unclear. The V and J ends lost 4 bases and 1 base respectively, with 11 bases between them. This CDR3 region has 14 residues. Germline V gene lookup returns CDR1 SGHTA and CDR2 FQGNSA. For the CDR3, the DNA is TGTGCCAGCAGCTCTTACGTCAGGTCCTACGAGCAGTACTTC. The encoded protein is CASSSYVRSYEQYF.

This clone was seen a handful of times. V gene TRBV5-1 combines with J gene TRBJ2-7; D unclear. Germline CDR1 is SGHRS and CDR2 is YFSETQ. The CDR3 has 20 residues. The V gene lost 0 bases and the J gene lost 0 bases, with 25 bases spanning the gap. The CDR3 spells CASSLGNYGRSIPLSYEQYF. CDR3 DNA: TGCGCCAGCAGCTTGGGCAATTATGGCAGGTCGATACCCCTCTCCTACGAGCAGTACTTC.

The rearrangement uses TRBV5-4 and TRBJ1-3, with D perhaps TRBD1 (5 bases). The CDR3 is 16 amino acids. V dropped 4 bases and J dropped 0 bases, with 14 bases sitting between them. CDR1 and CDR2 from the germline V gene are SGHNT and YYREEE (reference sequence). CDR3: CASSPRAGFSGNTIYF. DNA for the CDR3: TGTGCCAGCAGCCCTAGGGCAGGGTTCTCTGGAAACACCATATATTTT.

V and J are TRBV9 and TRBJ2-7; 9 nucleotides line up with TRBD2. V lost 1 base to trimming and J lost 7 bases; unmatched junction nucleotides: 9. The CDR3 is 15 amino acids. The germline V gene encodes CDR1 SGDLS and CDR2 YYNGEE. Written as DNA, the CDR3 is TGTGCCAGCAGCGTACTAGCGGGGCCTCCTACAGAGCAGTACTTC. This gives the protein CASSVLAGPPTEQYF.

In its sample, this clone was seen a few times. The chain links TRBV5-4 to TRBJ1-1; D not resolved. There are 13 residues in the CDR3. Between the trimmed V and J ends, which lost 4 bases and 0 bases, there was a span of 7 bases. Germline loops: CDR1 SGHNT, CDR2 YYREEE (reference sequence). The CDR3 sequence: CASSRPLNTEAFF. The CDR3, as DNA: TGTGCCAGCAGCCGCCCTCTGAACACTGAAGCTTTCTTT.

The rearrangement joins TRBV7-3 to TRBJ2-7; no clear D gene. Trimming cost V 0 bases and J 6 bases, with 24 bases left between them. This CDR3 is built from 18 residues. Germline CDR1 and CDR2: SGHTA and FQGTGA. The CDR3 is CASSLTFNPVFLALEQYF. CDR3 nucleotides: TGTGCCAGCAGCTTAACATTTAATCCCGTGTTTTTGGCTCTCGAGCAGTACTTC.

V usage is TRBV5-4 and J usage is TRBJ1-4; 8 bases fit TRBD1. V lost 4 bases to trimming and J lost 3 bases; unmatched junction nucleotides: 5. The CDR3 sequence is 15 residues long. CDR1 and CDR2 from the germline V gene are SGHNT and YYREEE (reference sequence). The CDR3 DNA is TGTGCCAGCAGCGGCACAGGGGGGCCTAATGAAAAACTGTTTTTT. Protein sequence: CASSGTGGPNEKLFF. Variable domain in full (rest from reference TRBV5-4 and TRBJ1-4): ETGVTQSPTHLIKTRGQQVTLRCSSQSGHNTVSWYQQALGQGPQFIFQYYREEENGRGNFPPRFSGLQFPNYSSELNVNALELDDSALYLCASSGTGGPNEKLFFGSGTQLSVL.

The V and J genes are TRBV7-6 and TRBJ2-7, with TRBD2 identical over 8 bases. CDR3 length: 16 residues. The V gene's germline CDR1 is SGHVS and CDR2 FNYEAQ. V trimming: 0 bases; J trimming: 3 bases; junction bases outside the gene matches: 7. CDR3 nucleotides: TGTGCCAGCAGCTTAGCGCGGGCGGGAGGCCTCTACGAGCAGTACTTC. Protein product: CASSLARAGGLYEQYF.

This clone occurred once. The chain carries TRBV4-3 and TRBJ1-4; 8 nucleotides line up with TRBD1. CDR1 LGHNA and CDR2 YSLEER come from the germline V gene. The CDR3 length is 17 residues. The junction had 5 bases not matched to a gene; V was cut back by 2 bases and J by 0 bases. In DNA, the CDR3 is TGCGCCAGCAGCCAAAACAGGGGGGCTGCAACTAATGAAAAACTGTTTTTT. It encodes CASSQNRGAATNEKLFF.

Only a few counts were recorded for this clone. The CDR3 here is CASSLGDRDSYEQYF. The CDR3 DNA sequence: TGTGCCAGCAGCTTGGGGGACAGGGACTCCTACGAGCAGTACTTC. The J gene is TRBJ2-7, the V gene TRBV5-4, with 9 nucleotides matching TRBD1. The CDR3 runs to 15 residues. The germline V gene encodes CDR1 SGHNT and CDR2 YYREEE (reference sequence). The V and J ends lost 0 bases and 0 bases, in that order; junction bases with no gene match: 1.

The chain combines TRBV5-1 with TRBJ1-3; D may be TRBD1 (5 bases). Germline V gene sequence: CDR1 SGHRS, CDR2 YFSETQ. The V and J ends lost 2 bases and 0 bases respectively, with 12 bases between them. The CDR3 runs to 16 residues. CDR3 residues: CASSLWGVDSGNTIYF. DNA of the CDR3: TGCGCCAGCAGCTTATGGGGGGTTGACTCTGGAAACACCATATATTTT. The entire variable domain, with the rest obtained from reference TRBV5-1 and TRBJ1-3, is as follows: KAGVTQTPRYLIKTRGQQVTLSCSPISGHRSVSWYQQTPGQGLQFLFEYFSETQRNKGNFPGRFSGRQFSNSRSEMNVSTLELGDSALYLCASSLWGVDSGNTIYFGEGSWLTVV.

The chain links TRBV5-6 to TRBJ2-1; TRBD2 agrees at 9 bases. Germline-derived CDR1 and CDR2 are SGHDT and YYEEEE. The J segment lost 7 bases and the V segment lost 4 bases, leaving 9 bases of the junction unmatched. This CDR3 has 15 residues. DNA of the CDR3: TGTGCCAGCAGCCCCGCGGGAGGGGCTTGGAATGAGCAGTTCTTC. Translated, it gives CASSPAGGAWNEQFF.

The chain links TRBV6-4 to TRBJ2-1, with D perhaps matching TRBD2 (5 bases). CDR1 is MRHNA and CDR2 is SNTAGT in the germline V gene. V was cut by 3 bases and J by 0 bases, with 9 bases left in between. This CDR3 is built from 15 residues. CDR3 loop: CASSEMGSSYNEQFF. The CDR3 DNA follows: TGTGCCAGCAGTGAAATGGGGAGCTCCTACAATGAGCAGTTCTTC.

V is TRBV11-3 and J is TRBJ2-2; 7 bases are shared with TRBD1. Germline loops: CDR1 SGHNT, CDR2 YENEEA. V lost 5 bases to trimming and J lost 0 bases; unmatched junction nucleotides: 6. The CDR3 spans 16 residues. The CDR3 protein is CASSQGQFANTGELFF. CDR3 DNA: TGTGCCAGCAGCCAGGGACAGTTCGCGAACACCGGGGAGCTGTTTTTT.

The V call is TRBV19, the J call TRBJ2-7; 9 bases align to TRBD1. Per germline, CDR1 LNHDA and CDR2 SQIVND (reference sequence). The CDR3 spans 14 residues. The V gene end was trimmed by 6 bases and the J gene end by 2 bases; junction bases not matched to a gene: 5. The CDR3 sequence: CASRGTGTTYEQYF. The CDR3 region has the DNA TGTGCCAGTAGGGGGACAGGGACAACCTACGAGCAGTACTTC.

V and J are TRBV19 and TRBJ1-1; possible D gene TRBD1, 5 bases. Trimming removed 3 bases at V and 5 bases at J, with 7 bases between. Germline CDR1 LNHDA, CDR2 SQIVND (reference sequence). The CDR3 consists of 12 residues. The CDR3 loop is CASSMGGTEAFF. CDR3 nucleotides: TGTGCCAGTAGTATGGGGGGTACTGAAGCTTTCTTT.

The V and J genes are TRBV19 and TRBJ2-3; TRBD1 aligns across 7 bases. CDR3 length: 15 amino acids. Unmatched junction bases numbered 6, after V lost 5 bases and J lost 1 base. The germline gives CDR1 LNHDA, CDR2 SQIVND (reference sequence). CDR3 nucleotides: TGTGCCAGTAGTCTTACAGGGGTAGGCACAGATACGCAGTATTTT. This encodes CASSLTGVGTDTQYF.